This entry lists 27 T cell receptor beta chains sequenced from one sample in a study of cytomegalovirus exposure and HLA in healthy donors. Some clones are missing from TCRdb's copy, which holds only in-frame ones; the method was immunoSEQ multiplex PCR. Here the sample spans approximately 60,000 clones, around 95% being singletons. Sequencing was performed on PBMCs. These receptors were obtained from a woman between 18 and 30 years old in good health and CMV-seropositive.

This clone was picked up one time. This chain links TRBV2 with TRBJ1-4, with D uncertain. V was clipped by 3 bases and J by 6 bases, with 14 bases between them. This CDR3 is built from 15 residues. Germline V CDR1 and CDR2: SNHLY, FYNNEI. This CDR3 reads CASSDSEGPDEKLFF. Here the CDR3 DNA reads TGTGCCAGCAGTGATTCGGAGGGCCCCGATGAAAAACTGTTTTTT.

The chain links TRBV6-1 to TRBJ1-5; D unresolved. V lost 4 bases, J lost 4 bases, and 5 bases lay in between. The germline gives CDR1 MNHNS, CDR2 SASEGT. The CDR3 has 12 amino acids. This chain's CDR3 is CASSVENQPQHF. The CDR3, as DNA: TGTGCCAGCAGTGTGGAGAATCAGCCCCAGCATTTT.

The chain is built from TRBV5-4 and TRBJ1-5, with a possible D match to TRBD1 (6 bases). CDR1 is SGHNT and CDR2 is YYREEE in the germline V gene (reference sequence). This CDR3 spans 15 amino acids. Trimming took off 0 bases at V and 5 bases at J, with 12 bases between the two ends. The CDR3 region has the DNA TGTGCCAGCAGCTTGGATGCAGGGGAGCATCAGCCCCAGCATTTT. This codes for CASSLDAGEHQPQHF.

The CDR3, as DNA: TGCGCCAGCAGCCAGGGGGAACTAGCGGGGGAAATTAGCTCCTACAATGAGCAGTTCTTC. This gives the protein CASSQGELAGEISSYNEQFF. The chain joins TRBV4-1 to TRBJ2-1, with 11 bases lining up with TRBD2. The CDR3 spans 20 residues. Trimming at V came to 3 bases and at J to 0 bases, leaving 13 bases not matched to a gene. CDR1 is MGHRA, CDR2 YSYEKL, per germline.

The J gene is TRBJ2-2, the V gene TRBV7-9, with D possibly being TRBD2 (6 bases). In germline, CDR1 is SEHNR, CDR2 FQNEAQ (reference sequence). V was clipped by 7 bases and J by 2 bases, with 17 bases between them. This CDR3 comprises 16 residues. In nucleotides, the CDR3 is TGTGCCAGCAACATCGGGTGGGGGGTTAACACCGGGGAGCTGTTTTTT. Translating gives CASNIGWGVNTGELFF.

The chain joins TRBV28 to TRBJ1-6, with TRBD1 matching over 11 bases. Germline V lookup: CDR1 MDHEN, CDR2 SYDVKM. V shed 7 bases and J 7 bases; nucleotides not matched to a gene: 9. This CDR3 spans 16 amino acids. CDR3 region: CASTPGTGGTNSPLHF. Written as DNA, the CDR3 is TGTGCCAGCACTCCCGGGACAGGGGGTACCAATTCACCCCTCCACTTT.

J is TRBJ2-1 and V is TRBV7-2; 7 bases line up with TRBD2. J gave up 0 bases and V 0 bases, and 2 bases lay outside the gene matches. This CDR3 is built from 16 residues. The germline gives CDR1 SGHTA, CDR2 FQGNSA. The CDR3 nucleotides are TGTGCCAGCAGCTTAGCGCGGGGGAGCTCCTACAATGAGCAGTTCTTC. It translates to CASSLARGSSYNEQFF.

Of note for this clone: The final CDR3 position lacks the conserved phenylalanine or tryptophan, pointing to a likely read error. The limits of the CDR3 on the DNA are not certain, so only TCRdb's listed CDR3 is given. V and J are TRBV20-1 and TRBJ1-5; the DNA was not compared with TRBD1, the D call given in the table. Germline V gene data show CDR1 as DFQATT and CDR2 as SNEGSKA (reference sequence). From its first to its last residue, the CDR3 has 10 amino acids. The CDR3 sequence is CSARETGEGI.

The CDR3 here is CASRSPGTGATLHF. The CDR3 region has the DNA TGTGCCAGCAGAAGTCCCGGGACAGGGGCTACCCTCCACTTT. The rearrangement uses TRBV5-5 and TRBJ1-6, with 10 bases that match TRBD1. Trimming removed 5 bases from V and 14 bases from J; junction bases left unmatched: 10. The V gene's germline CDR1 is SGHKS and CDR2 YYEKEE (reference sequence). This CDR3 has 14 residues.

The gene calls are TRBV9 and TRBJ2-2, with 11 bases matching TRBD2. The ends lost 0 bases at V and 6 bases at J; junction bases unmatched: 4. Per the germline V gene, CDR1 is SGDLS and CDR2 is YYNGEE. This CDR3 region has 16 residues. This CDR3 is CASSVGLAGWPGELFF. In DNA, the CDR3 is TGTGCCAGCAGCGTAGGACTAGCGGGATGGCCCGGGGAGCTGTTTTTT.

The J gene is TRBJ2-2, the V gene TRBV4-2, with TRBD1 identical over 11 bases. The CDR3 has 18 amino acids. Germline lookup yields CDR1 LGHNA and CDR2 YNFKEQ. Trimming cost V 4 bases and J 5 bases; bases outside gene matches: 12. The CDR3, as DNA: TGTGCCAGCAGCCGGCCCGCGGGACAGGGGGGAAGGACCGGGGAGCTGTTTTTT. Translation gives CASSRPAGQGGRTGELFF.

Turning to this clone: The junction shows a germline mismatch at one end, possibly a read error. The V call is TRBV7-9, the J call TRBJ1-1, with 8 bases lining up with TRBD1. The CDR3 is 15 residues long. The V gene's germline CDR1 is SEHNR and CDR2 FQNEAQ (reference sequence). The DNA for the CDR3 is TGTGCCAGCAGTTTAGGACAGGGAATGAACACTGAAGCTTTCTTT. Protein: CASSLGQGMNTEAFF.

This chain joins TRBV27 and TRBJ1-5; TRBD1 matches at 7 bases. CDR3 length: 15 amino acids. Germline CDR1 reads MNHEY; CDR2 reads SMNVEV (reference sequence). Germline trimming cut 6 bases from V and 3 bases from J; bases unmatched to any gene: 8. For the CDR3, the DNA is TGTGCCAGCAGCCGTATGACAGGGATCAATCAGCCCCAGCATTTT. Translated: CASSRMTGINQPQHF.

V is TRBV18 and J is TRBJ2-5; D is possibly TRBD1 (5 bases). The CDR3 totals 12 residues. CDR1 and CDR2 (germline): KGHSH, LQKENI. The V end was cut by 2 bases, the J end by 5 bases, with 6 bases between. As DNA, the CDR3 is TGTGCCAGCTCACCAAGGGGCGAGACCCAGTACTTC. This gives the protein CASSPRGETQYF.

This clone was detected only once. The V and J genes are TRBV6-1 and TRBJ2-5, with 7 bases lining up with TRBD1. This CDR3 contains 13 residues. V dropped 5 bases and J dropped 5; count of bases not matched to a gene: 5. Germline CDR1 and CDR2: MNHNS and SASEGT. The CDR3: CASSTGVGETQYF. The CDR3, as DNA: TGTGCCAGCAGTACAGGGGTTGGGGAGACCCAGTACTTC.

This chain uses TRBV19 with TRBJ2-7; perhaps TRBD2 as D (6 bases). From germline, CDR1 is LNHDA and CDR2 SQIVND (reference sequence). This CDR3 spans 14 amino acids. The V end lost 4 bases, the J end lost 2 bases, and 12 bases lay between the germline ends. This chain's CDR3 is CASSTGTYAYEQYF. The CDR3 DNA reads TGTGCCAGTAGTACCGGGACTTATGCCTACGAGCAGTACTTC. The variable domain in full, with the rest retrieved from reference TRBV19 and TRBJ2-7, is DGGITQSPKYLFRKEGQNVTLSCEQNLNHDAMYWYRQDPGQGLRLIYYSQIVNDFQKGDIAEGYSVSREKKESFPLTVTSAQKNPTAFYLCASSTGTYAYEQYFGPGTRLTVT.

The chain has TRBV2 and TRBJ2-5; D is possibly TRBD1 (6 bases). There are 13 residues in the CDR3. The germline V gene encodes CDR1 SNHLY and CDR2 FYNNEI. Trimming cost V 4 bases and J 4 bases, with 10 bases left between them. CDR3 DNA: TGTGCCAGCAGTGGACAGGTAGGAGAGACCCAGTACTTC. Residues: CASSGQVGETQYF.

The V and J genes are TRBV18 and TRBJ2-5; 8 bases match TRBD1. The ends lost 5 bases at V and 4 bases at J; junction bases unmatched: 6. Per the germline V gene, CDR1 is KGHSH and CDR2 is LQKENI. This CDR3 region has 14 residues. The CDR3 region has the DNA TGTGCCAGCTCAAAGACAGGGGTTTCAGAGACCCAGTACTTC. It yields the protein CASSKTGVSETQYF.

The chain has TRBV7-2 and TRBJ2-7; D unclear. V dropped 5 bases and J dropped 4 bases, with 15 bases sitting between them. The CDR3 has 14 amino acids. Germline CDR1 and CDR2: SGHTA and FQGNSA. The CDR3 sequence is CASSLYSEIYEQYF. The CDR3 coding sequence is TGTGCCAGCAGCCTATACAGTGAAATTTACGAGCAGTACTTC.

In DNA, the CDR3 is TGTGCCAGCACCGACTGGAGCTCTGGAAACACCATATATTTT. Amino acids: CASTDWSSGNTIYF. The genes are TRBV28 and TRBJ1-3; D gene unclear. Trimming stripped 7 bases from V and 0 bases from J, with 10 bases between. Germline lookup yields CDR1 MDHEN and CDR2 SYDVKM. This CDR3 contains 14 residues.

The V and J genes are TRBV7-8 and TRBJ1-1; TRBD1 aligns across 7 bases. V lost 5 bases and J lost 9; bases outside the gene matches: 9. The germline gives CDR1 SGHVS, CDR2 FQNEAQ. The CDR3 consists of 13 residues. The CDR3, as DNA: TGTGCCAGCAGCCGGATACGGGACAGTCAAGCTTTCTTT. This gives the protein CASSRIRDSQAFF.

This chain connects TRBV5-5 to TRBJ2-6; D might be TRBD1 (6 bases). The V end lost 1 base, the J end lost 4 bases, and 12 bases lay between the germline ends. Per the germline V gene, CDR1 is SGHKS and CDR2 is YYEKEE (reference sequence). This CDR3 has 16 amino acids. For the CDR3, the DNA is TGTGCCAGCAGCTTGATGGGGGCGCTCGGGGCCAACGTCCTGACTTTC. It translates to CASSLMGALGANVLTF.

The chain combines TRBV6-4 with TRBJ2-2; 12 bases are a match to TRBD2. The germline CDR1 and CDR2 sequences are MRHNA and SNTAGT. The CDR3 is 15 amino acids. After removal of 5 bases from V and 6 bases from J, the junction contained 4 bases not matched to a gene. DNA for the CDR3: TGTGCCAGCAGTCGACTAGCGGGAGCGCCCGGGGAGCTGTTTTTT. Its protein is CASSRLAGAPGELFF.

The chain is built from TRBV27 and TRBJ2-3; 11 bases align to TRBD2. From germline, CDR1 is MNHEY and CDR2 SMNVEV (reference sequence). After removal of 4 bases from V and 0 bases from J, the junction contained 12 bases not matched to a gene. The CDR3 extends over 19 amino acids. The CDR3 sequence: CASSSPRRLAGSSTDTQYF. For the CDR3, the DNA is TGTGCCAGCAGTTCACCACGAAGACTAGCGGGGTCTAGCACAGATACGCAGTATTTT.

The rearrangement links TRBV5-6 to TRBJ1-1; no reliable D call. Per the germline V gene, CDR1 is SGHDT and CDR2 is YYEEEE. Trimming removed 2 bases at V and 8 bases at J, with 13 bases between. This CDR3 has 13 residues. CDR3 protein: CASSFPGVGEAFF. CDR3 in DNA: TGTGCCAGCAGCTTTCCCGGGGTGGGGGAAGCTTTCTTT.

The chain employs TRBV7-3 and TRBJ2-2; tentative D call: TRBD2 (6 bases). Trimming removed 5 bases from V and 7 bases from J, with 26 bases in between. Germline CDR1 is SGHTA and CDR2 is FQGTGA. There are 18 residues in the CDR3. The CDR3: CASSAMALAPMRDGELFF. The CDR3 DNA is TGTGCCAGCAGCGCGATGGCACTAGCCCCCATGAGAGACGGGGAGCTGTTTTTT.

This chain links TRBV28 with TRBJ2-1, with 11 bases lining up with TRBD2. Germline CDR1 MDHEN, CDR2 SYDVKM. The CDR3 has 19 residues. Trimming at V came to 10 bases and at J to 5 bases, leaving 22 bases not matched to a gene. The CDR3 region is CATSSLIAGGPLVHNEQFF. DNA for the CDR3: TGTGCCACCTCCTCCCTTATAGCGGGAGGGCCTTTAGTCCACAATGAGCAGTTCTTC.